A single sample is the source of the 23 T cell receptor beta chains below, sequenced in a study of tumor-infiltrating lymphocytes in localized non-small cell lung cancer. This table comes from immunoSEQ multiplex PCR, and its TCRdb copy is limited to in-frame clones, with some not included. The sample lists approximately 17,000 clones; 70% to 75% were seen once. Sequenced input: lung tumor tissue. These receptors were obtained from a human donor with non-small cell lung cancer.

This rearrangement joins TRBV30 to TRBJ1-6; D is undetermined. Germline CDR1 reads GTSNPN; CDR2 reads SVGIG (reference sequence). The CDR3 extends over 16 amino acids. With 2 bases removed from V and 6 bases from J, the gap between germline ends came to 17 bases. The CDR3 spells CAWSPTTLLGNSPLHF. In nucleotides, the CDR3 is TGTGCCTGGAGTCCCACCACACTCCTGGGTAATTCACCCCTCCACTTT.

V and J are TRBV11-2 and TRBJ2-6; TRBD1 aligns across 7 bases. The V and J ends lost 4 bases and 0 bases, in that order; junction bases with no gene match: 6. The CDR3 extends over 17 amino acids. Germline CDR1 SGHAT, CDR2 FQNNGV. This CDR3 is CASSYGQASSGANVLTF. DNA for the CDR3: TGTGCCAGCAGCTACGGACAGGCCAGCTCTGGGGCCAACGTCCTGACTTTC.

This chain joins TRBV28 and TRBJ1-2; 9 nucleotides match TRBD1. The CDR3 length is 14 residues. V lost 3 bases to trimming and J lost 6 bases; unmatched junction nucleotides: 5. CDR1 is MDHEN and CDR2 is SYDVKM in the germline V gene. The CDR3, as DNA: TGTGCCAGCAGTTTCGGGGACAGGGATCATGGCTACACCTTC. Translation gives CASSFGDRDHGYTF.

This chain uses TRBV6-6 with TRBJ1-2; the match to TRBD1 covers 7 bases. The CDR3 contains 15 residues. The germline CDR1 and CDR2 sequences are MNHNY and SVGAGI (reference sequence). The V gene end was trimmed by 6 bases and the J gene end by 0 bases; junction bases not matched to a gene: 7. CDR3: CASSQGTAANYGYTF. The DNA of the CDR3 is TGTGCCAGCAGCCAAGGGACAGCAGCTAACTATGGCTACACCTTC.

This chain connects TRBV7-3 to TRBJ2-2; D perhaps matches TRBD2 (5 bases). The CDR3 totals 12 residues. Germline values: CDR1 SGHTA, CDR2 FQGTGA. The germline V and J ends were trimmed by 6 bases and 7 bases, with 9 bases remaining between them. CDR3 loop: CASSTSVGELFF. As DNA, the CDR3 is TGTGCCAGCAGTACTAGTGTCGGGGAGCTGTTTTTT.

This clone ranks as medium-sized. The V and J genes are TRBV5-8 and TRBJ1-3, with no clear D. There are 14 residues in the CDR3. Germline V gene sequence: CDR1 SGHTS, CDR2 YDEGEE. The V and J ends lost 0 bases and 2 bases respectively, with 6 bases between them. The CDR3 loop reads CASSLGGTGNTIYF. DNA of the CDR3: TGTGCCAGCAGCTTGGGGGGAACTGGAAACACCATATATTTT.

CDR3 region: CASSIGPDRGGYSQPQHF. The DNA for the CDR3 is TGTGCCAGTAGTATAGGACCCGACAGGGGAGGGTATAGTCAGCCCCAGCATTTT. V is TRBV19 and J is TRBJ1-5; 8 nucleotides line up with TRBD1. CDR1 and CDR2 (germline): LNHDA, SQIVND (reference sequence). V lost 1 base and J lost 6; bases outside the gene matches: 14. The CDR3 runs to 18 residues.

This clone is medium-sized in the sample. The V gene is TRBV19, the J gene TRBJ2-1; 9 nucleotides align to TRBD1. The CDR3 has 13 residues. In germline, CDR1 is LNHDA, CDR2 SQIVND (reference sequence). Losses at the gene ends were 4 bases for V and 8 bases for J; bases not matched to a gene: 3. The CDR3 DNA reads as TGTGCCAGTAGTAGGGACAGGGCCTATGAGCAGTTCTTC. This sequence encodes CASSRDRAYEQFF.

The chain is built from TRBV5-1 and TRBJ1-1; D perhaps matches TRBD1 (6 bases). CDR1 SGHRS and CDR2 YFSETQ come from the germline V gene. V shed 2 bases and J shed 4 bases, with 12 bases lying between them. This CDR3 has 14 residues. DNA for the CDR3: TGCGCCAGCAGCTTTAGGACAGAGGGCACTGAAGCTTTCTTT. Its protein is CASSFRTEGTEAFF. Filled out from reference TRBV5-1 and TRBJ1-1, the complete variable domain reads KAGVTQTPRYLIKTRGQQVTLSCSPISGHRSVSWYQQTPGQGLQFLFEYFSETQRNKGNFPGRFSGRQFSNSRSEMNVSTLELGDSALYLCASSFRTEGTEAFFGQGTRLTVV.

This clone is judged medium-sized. The CDR3 DNA sequence: TGTGCCAGCAGCCCCTCGGGGGGTCAGAACACTGAAGCTTTCTTT. It codes for CASSPSGGQNTEAFF. V is TRBV9 and J is TRBJ1-1; D may be TRBD1 (5 bases). Per the germline V gene, CDR1 is SGDLS and CDR2 is YYNGEE. The ends were cut back, 4 bases at V and 1 base at J, with 14 bases in the middle. The CDR3 loop spans 15 amino acids.

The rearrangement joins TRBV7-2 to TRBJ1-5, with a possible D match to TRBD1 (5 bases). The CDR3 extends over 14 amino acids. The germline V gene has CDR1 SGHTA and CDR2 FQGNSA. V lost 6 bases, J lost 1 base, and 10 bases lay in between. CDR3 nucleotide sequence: TGTGCCAGCAGTCCAGACAGCAGCAATCAGCCCCAGCATTTT. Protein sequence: CASSPDSSNQPQHF.

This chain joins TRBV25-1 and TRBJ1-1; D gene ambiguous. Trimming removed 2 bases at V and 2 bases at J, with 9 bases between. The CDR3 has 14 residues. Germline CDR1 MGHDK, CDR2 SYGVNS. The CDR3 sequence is CASSEDPYNTEAFF. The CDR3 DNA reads TGTGCCAGCAGTGAAGATCCCTACAACACTGAAGCTTTCTTT.

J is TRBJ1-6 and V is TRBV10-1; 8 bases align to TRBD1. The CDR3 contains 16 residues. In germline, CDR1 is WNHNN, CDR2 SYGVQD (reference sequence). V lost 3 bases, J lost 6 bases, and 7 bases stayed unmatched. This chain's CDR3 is CASSDPAGGSNSPLHF. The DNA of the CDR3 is TGCGCCAGCAGTGACCCAGCAGGGGGCAGTAATTCACCCCTCCACTTT.

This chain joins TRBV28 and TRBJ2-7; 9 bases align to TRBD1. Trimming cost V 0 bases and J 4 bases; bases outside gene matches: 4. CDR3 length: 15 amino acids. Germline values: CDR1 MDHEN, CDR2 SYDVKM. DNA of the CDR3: TGTGCCAGCAGTTTATGGGGGGACAGGGCTTACGAGCAGTACTTC. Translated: CASSLWGDRAYEQYF.

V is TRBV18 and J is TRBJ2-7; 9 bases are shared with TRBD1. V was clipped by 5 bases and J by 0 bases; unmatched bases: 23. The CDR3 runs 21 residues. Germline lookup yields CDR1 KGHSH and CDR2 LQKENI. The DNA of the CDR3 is TGTGCCAGCTCAGACAGGTTGGCCGGGACAGGGTATTCTTCCCCCTCCTACGAGCAGTACTTC. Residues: CASSDRLAGTGYSSPSYEQYF.

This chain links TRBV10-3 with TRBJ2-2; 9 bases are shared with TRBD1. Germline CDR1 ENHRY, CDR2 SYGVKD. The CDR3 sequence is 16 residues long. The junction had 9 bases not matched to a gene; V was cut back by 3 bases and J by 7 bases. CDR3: CAISDTVGQGGGELFF. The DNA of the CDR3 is TGTGCCATCAGTGATACCGTGGGACAGGGTGGCGGGGAGCTGTTTTTT.

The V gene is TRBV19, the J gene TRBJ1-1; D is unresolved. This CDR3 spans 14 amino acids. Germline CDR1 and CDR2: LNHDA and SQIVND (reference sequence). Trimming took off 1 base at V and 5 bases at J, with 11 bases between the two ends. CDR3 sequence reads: CASSIVEGRTEAFF. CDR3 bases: TGTGCCAGTAGTATAGTAGAGGGTCGGACTGAAGCTTTCTTT.

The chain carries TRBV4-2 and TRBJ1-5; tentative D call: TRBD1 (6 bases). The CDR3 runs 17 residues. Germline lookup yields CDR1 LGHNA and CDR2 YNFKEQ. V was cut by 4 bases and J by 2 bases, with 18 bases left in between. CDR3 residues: CASSPSGAGEGNQPQHF. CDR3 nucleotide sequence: TGTGCCAGCAGCCCCTCTGGGGCAGGGGAAGGCAATCAGCCCCAGCATTTT.

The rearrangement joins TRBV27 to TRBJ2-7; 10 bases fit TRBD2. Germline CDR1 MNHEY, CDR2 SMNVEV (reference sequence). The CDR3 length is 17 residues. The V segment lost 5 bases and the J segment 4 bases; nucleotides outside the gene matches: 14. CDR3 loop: CASSPRGLALKGYEQYF. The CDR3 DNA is TGTGCCAGCAGTCCCCGGGGACTAGCGCTCAAGGGGTACGAGCAGTACTTC.

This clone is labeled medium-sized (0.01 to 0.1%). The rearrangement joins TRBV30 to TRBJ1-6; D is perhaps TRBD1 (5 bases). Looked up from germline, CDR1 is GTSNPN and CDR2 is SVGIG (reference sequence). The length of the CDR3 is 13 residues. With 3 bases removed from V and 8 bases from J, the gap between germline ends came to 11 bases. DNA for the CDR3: TGTGCCTGGAGGGGGGAGCGGGATTCACCCCTCCACTTT. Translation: CAWRGERDSPLHF.

CDR3 residues: CASSAPGLVVSYEQYF. Here the CDR3 DNA reads TGTGCCAGCAGCGCGCCGGGACTAGTCGTCTCCTACGAGCAGTACTTC. V and J are TRBV7-8 and TRBJ2-7; 8 nucleotides agree with TRBD2. V lost 5 bases to trimming and J lost 0 bases; unmatched junction nucleotides: 9. CDR3 length: 16 amino acids. The V gene's germline CDR1 is SGHVS and CDR2 FQNEAQ.

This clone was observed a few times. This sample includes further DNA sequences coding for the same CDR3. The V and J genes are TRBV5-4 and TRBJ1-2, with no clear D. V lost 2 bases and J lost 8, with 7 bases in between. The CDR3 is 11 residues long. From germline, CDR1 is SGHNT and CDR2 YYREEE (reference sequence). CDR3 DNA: TGTGCCAGCAGCTTCTCGGGGGGCTACACCTTC. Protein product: CASSFSGGYTF.

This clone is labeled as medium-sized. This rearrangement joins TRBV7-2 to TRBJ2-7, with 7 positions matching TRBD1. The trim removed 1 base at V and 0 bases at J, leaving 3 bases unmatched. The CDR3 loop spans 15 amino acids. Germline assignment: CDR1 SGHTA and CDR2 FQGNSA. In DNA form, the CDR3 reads TGTGCCAGCAGCTTAGGGGGACAGAGCTCCTACGAGCAGTACTTC. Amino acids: CASSLGGQSSYEQYF.